This TCR beta chain was sequenced during a study of T-cell reconstitution after alpha-beta-depleted transplantation in children (TCRdb year 2016). With respect to the entire study: T-cell immune reconstitution after TCRalphabeta/CD19-depleted allogeneic hematopoietic cell transplantation in children was quantitatively tracked in the study by means of TCR repertoire profiling. On the study overall, not on this receptor specifically: About two months after transplant, the apparently early recovery of alphabetaT-cell counts reportedly depended on just several hundred clones that had expanded rapidly and came from non-depleted graft cells. Over the following months the frequencies of hyperexpanded clones went down, and after one year T-cell counts and TCRbeta diversity were mostly credited to newly produced T cells. In some patients, high TCRbeta diversity at day 60 was attributed to recipient T cells and intrathymic progenitors that had survived conditioning.

This clonotype appeared many times. Its specific antigen is unknown. No base qualities exist here, and no much larger clone lies one base off it. Libraries were constructed by PCR. This sample was sequenced with an Illumina HiSeq 2500. TCR library preparation used molecular barcoding, with unique molecular identifiers applied to normalize quantification of the TCRbeta repertoire. TCRdb reanalyzed the raw reads on its own, using fastp at Q25 for trimming and MiXCR for clone calling, and kept in-frame beta chains. Here each entry gathers all rows of one CDR3 protein and keeps the most common genes and DNA. The sample table records tens of thousands of distinct CDR3 sequences; roughly 5.2% of these occur just once. Approximately 17% of the sample is held by the ten biggest clonotypes. What the treatment or condition label conveys for this sample: allogeneic hematopoietic cell transplantation with graft depleted of TCRalphabeta T cells and CD19 B cells. The transplant recipients were children given TCRalphabeta/CD19-depleted allogeneic hematopoietic cell grafts.

This sequence originates from a boy in the first two years of life who had a stem cell transplant for acute myeloid leukemia, so the T cells may come from the graft donor. Material: PBMCs, mostly from graft donor cells, obtained 180 days after TCRalphabeta/CD19-depleted stem cell transplant.

The DNA is as follows: TGCAGCGTACCGACAGGGGGGGGGACCCAGTACTTC. Translation gives CSVPTGGGTQYF. Here the chain combines TRBV29-1 and TRBJ2-5; TRBD1 aligns with 9 central bases. Based on the germline V gene, the CDR1 and CDR2 sequences are SQVTM and ANQGSEA. Ends trimmed: V by 6 bases, J by 7 bases; bases unmatched to a gene: 6. From the cysteine up to the phenylalanine, the CDR3 has a length of 12 residues. CDR3 DNA is the only sequence kept; it has 36 bases, read in frame from the first base.